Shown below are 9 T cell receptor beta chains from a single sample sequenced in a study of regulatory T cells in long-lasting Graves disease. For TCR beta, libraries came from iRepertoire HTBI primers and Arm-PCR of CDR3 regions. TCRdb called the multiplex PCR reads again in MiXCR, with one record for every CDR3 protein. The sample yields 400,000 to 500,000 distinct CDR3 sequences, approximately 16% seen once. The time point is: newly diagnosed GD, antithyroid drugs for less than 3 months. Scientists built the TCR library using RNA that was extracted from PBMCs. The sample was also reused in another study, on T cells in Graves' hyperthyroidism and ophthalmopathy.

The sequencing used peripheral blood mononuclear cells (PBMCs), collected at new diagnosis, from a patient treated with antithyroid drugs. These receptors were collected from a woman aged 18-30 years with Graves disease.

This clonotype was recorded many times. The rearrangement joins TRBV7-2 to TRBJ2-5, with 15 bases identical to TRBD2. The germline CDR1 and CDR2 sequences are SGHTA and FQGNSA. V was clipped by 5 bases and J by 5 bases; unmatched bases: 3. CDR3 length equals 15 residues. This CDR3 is CASSVGLAGGETQYF. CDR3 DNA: TGTGCCAGCAGCGTAGGACTAGCGGGAGGGGAGACCCAGTACTTC.

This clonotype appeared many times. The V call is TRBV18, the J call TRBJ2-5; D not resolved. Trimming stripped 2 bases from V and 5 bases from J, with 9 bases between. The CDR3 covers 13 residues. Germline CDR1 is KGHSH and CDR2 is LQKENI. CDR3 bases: TGTGCCAGCTCACCAAGGCTCCTCGAGACCCAGTACTTC. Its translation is CASSPRLLETQYF.

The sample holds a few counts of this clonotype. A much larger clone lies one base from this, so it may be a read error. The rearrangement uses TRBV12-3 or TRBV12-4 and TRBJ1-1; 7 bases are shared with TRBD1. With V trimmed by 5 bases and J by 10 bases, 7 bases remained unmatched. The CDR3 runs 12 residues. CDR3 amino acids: CASSTRTGRAFF. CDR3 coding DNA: TGTGCCAGCAGTACCCGGACAGGAAGAGCTTTCTTT.

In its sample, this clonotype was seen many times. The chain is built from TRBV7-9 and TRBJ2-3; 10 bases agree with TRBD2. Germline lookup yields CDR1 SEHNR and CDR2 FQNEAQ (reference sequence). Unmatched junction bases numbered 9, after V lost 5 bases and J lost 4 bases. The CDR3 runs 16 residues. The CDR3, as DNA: TGTGCCAGCAGCCCGCGAAGCGGGAGGGTCTCAGATACGCAGTATTTT. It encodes CASSPRSGRVSDTQYF.

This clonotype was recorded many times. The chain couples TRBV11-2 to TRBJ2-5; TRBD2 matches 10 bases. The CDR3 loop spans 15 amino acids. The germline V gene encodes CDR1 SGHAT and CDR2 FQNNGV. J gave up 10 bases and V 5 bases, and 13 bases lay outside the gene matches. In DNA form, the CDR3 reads TGTGCCAGCAGCCTCTTAGCGGGGGGAACATCGCTCCAGTACTTC. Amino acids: CASSLLAGGTSLQYF. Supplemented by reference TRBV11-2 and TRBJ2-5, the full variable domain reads EAGVAQSPRYKIIEKRQSVAFWCNPISGHATLYWYQQILGQGPKLLIQFQNNGVVDDSQLPKDRFSAERLKGVDSTLKIQPAKLEDSAVYLCASSLLAGGTSLQYFGPGTRLLVL.

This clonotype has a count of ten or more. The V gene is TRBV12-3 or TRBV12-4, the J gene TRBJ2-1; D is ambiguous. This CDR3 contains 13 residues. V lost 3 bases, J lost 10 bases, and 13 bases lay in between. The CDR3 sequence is CASSFLATQEQFF. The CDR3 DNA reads TGTGCCAGCAGTTTTTTGGCTACGCAGGAGCAGTTCTTC.

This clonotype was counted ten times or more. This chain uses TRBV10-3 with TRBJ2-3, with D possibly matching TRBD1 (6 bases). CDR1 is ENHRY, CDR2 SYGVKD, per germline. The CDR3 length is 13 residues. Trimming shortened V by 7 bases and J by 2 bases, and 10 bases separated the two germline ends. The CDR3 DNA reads TGTGCCATCACCCGGGACACCACAGATACGCAGTATTTT. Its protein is CAITRDTTDTQYF.

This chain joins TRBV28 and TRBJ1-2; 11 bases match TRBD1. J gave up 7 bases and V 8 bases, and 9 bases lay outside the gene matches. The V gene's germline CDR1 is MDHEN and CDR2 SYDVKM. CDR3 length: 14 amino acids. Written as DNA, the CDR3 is TGTGCCAGCTCACCGGGACAGGGGGTGGGTGGCTACACCTTC. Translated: CASSPGQGVGGYTF.

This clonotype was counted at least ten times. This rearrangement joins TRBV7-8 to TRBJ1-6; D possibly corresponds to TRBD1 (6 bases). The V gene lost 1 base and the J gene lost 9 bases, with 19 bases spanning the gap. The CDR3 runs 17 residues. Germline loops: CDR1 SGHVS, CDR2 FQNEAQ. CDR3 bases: TGTGCCAGCAGCTTAGAGTGCCAGGGGATCTTCTGTTCACCCCTCCACTTT. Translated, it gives CASSLECQGIFCSPLHF.